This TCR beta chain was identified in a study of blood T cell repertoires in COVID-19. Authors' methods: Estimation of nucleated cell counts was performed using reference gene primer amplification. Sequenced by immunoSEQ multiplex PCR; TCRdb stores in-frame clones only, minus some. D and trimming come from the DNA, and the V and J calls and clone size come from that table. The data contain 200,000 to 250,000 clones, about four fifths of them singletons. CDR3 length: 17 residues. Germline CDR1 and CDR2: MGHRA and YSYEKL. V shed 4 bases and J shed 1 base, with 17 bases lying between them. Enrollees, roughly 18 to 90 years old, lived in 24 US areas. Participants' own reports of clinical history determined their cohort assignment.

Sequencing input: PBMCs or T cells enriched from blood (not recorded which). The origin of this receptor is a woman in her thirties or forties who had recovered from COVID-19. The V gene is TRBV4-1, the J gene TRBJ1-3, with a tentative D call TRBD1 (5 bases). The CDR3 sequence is CASSLMRGGISGNTIYF. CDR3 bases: TGCGCCAGCAGCCTTATGCGCGGGGGAATATCTGGAAACACCATATATTTT.